These 30 T cell receptor beta chains came from one sample sequenced in a study of tumor-infiltrating lymphocytes in primary liver carcinoma. A constant-region primer served to make TCR beta cDNA from approximately 490 ng total RNA. Libraries of TCR beta came from three nested multiplex PCR rounds with slightly modified ARM-PCR. Rounds one and two of PCR, each of 9 to 11 cycles, were primed with TRBV1-TRBV30 forward primers and a C-beta reverse primer. TCRdb reprocessed the multiplex PCR reads via MiXCR and lists one record per CDR3 protein. The sample shows 300,000 to 350,000 distinct CDR3 sequences, 58% of them seen only once. Germline DNA was extracted too, while blood RNA derived from unsorted whole blood. The sequencing sample was made of peripheral blood. These receptors came from a woman aged 30 to 39 with primary liver carcinoma and hepatitis B virus infection.

The rearrangement uses TRBV29-1 and TRBJ2-5, with 12 bases lining up with TRBD2. CDR1 SQVTM and CDR2 ANQGSEA come from the germline V gene. Losses at the gene ends were 1 base for V and 10 bases for J; bases not matched to a gene: 10. The length of the CDR3 is 15 residues. The CDR3 bases are TGCAGCGTTGAAGGGACTAGCGGGAAACAAGAGGTCCAGTACTTC. Amino acid sequence: CSVEGTSGKQEVQYF.

This clonotype occurred once. Sequence at one end of the junction differs from germline and may be a read error. The J gene is TRBJ2-5, the V gene TRBV12-3 or TRBV12-4; D is possibly TRBD2 (6 bases). The CDR3 runs to 15 residues. CDR3 in DNA: TGTGCCAGCAGTTTACGGGCCGGGGGTCGAGAGACCCTGCACTTC. Translating it yields CASSLRAGGRETLHF.

A few counts support this clonotype. The genes are TRBV30 and TRBJ2-1; D is uncertain. The V gene's germline CDR1 is GTSNPN and CDR2 SVGIG (reference sequence). The V end was cut by 4 bases, the J end by 5 bases, with 6 bases between. The CDR3 is 11 amino acids. The CDR3 is CAWTGHNEQFF. In DNA form, the CDR3 reads TGTGCCTGGACAGGCCACAATGAGCAGTTCTTC.

This clonotype was recorded at least ten times. J is TRBJ2-7 and V is TRBV11-3; D perhaps matches TRBD2 (6 bases). The CDR3 is made up of 14 amino acids. The V end was cut by 3 bases, the J end by 5 bases, with 14 bases between. Germline V CDR1 and CDR2: SGHNT, YENEEA. The CDR3 protein is CASSLGGPGNEQYF. The CDR3 DNA sequence: TGTGCCAGCAGCTTGGGGGGACCGGGGAACGAGCAGTACTTC.

There are a few counts of this clonotype. V and J are TRBV5-1 and TRBJ1-2, with 7 bases matching TRBD1. Per the germline V gene, CDR1 is SGHRS and CDR2 is YFSETQ. The J segment lost 3 bases and the V segment lost 2 bases, leaving 10 bases of the junction unmatched. The CDR3 runs 16 residues. This chain's CDR3 is CASSFVGVQGDYGYTF. The CDR3 DNA is TGCGCCAGCAGCTTCGTAGGAGTGCAGGGGGACTATGGCTACACCTTC.

This clonotype was observed once. Possible read error: a much larger clone is one base away. This rearrangement joins TRBV12-3 or TRBV12-4 to TRBJ2-5; TRBD1 matches at 8 bases. The CDR3 consists of 15 residues. CDR3 DNA: TGTGTCAGCACCAAATGGCAGGACAGGGTGGAGACCCAGTACTTC. Translated: CVSTKWQDRVETQYF.

This chain joins TRBV12-3 or TRBV12-4 and TRBJ2-7; 9 nucleotides line up with TRBD2. The CDR3 covers 14 residues. The ends lost 9 bases at V and 3 bases at J; junction bases unmatched: 9. This CDR3 reads CASALVAGVYEQYF. For the CDR3, the DNA is TGTGCCAGTGCCCTGGTAGCGGGAGTCTACGAGCAGTACTTC.

For this clonotype: This may stem from a read error, because a much larger clone lies one nucleotide away. The J gene is TRBJ2-1, the V gene TRBV4-1; D not resolved. CDR3 length: 17 amino acids. Looked up from germline, CDR1 is MGHRA and CDR2 is YSYEKL. Trimming left V 2 bases short and J 1 base short, with 15 bases between. For the CDR3, the DNA is TGCGCCAGCAGCCAACACCTACCGCGTAGGTCCTACAATGAGCAGTTCTTC. As protein: CASSQHLPRRSYNEQFF.

The chain joins TRBV20-1 to TRBJ2-1; D possibly corresponds to TRBD1 (6 bases). Trimming stripped 5 bases from V and 3 bases from J, with 14 bases between. This CDR3 has 14 amino acids. Germline lookup yields CDR1 DFQATT and CDR2 SNEGSKA (reference sequence). CDR3 amino acids: CSASGEYFYNEQFF. The CDR3 DNA reads as TGCAGTGCTTCAGGGGAGTATTTCTACAATGAGCAGTTCTTC.

This chain links TRBV6-1 with TRBJ1-1, with D possibly TRBD1 on 5 matching bases. Trimming cost V 3 bases and J 0 bases, with 8 bases left between them. CDR1 is MNHNS, CDR2 SASEGT, per germline. The CDR3 is made up of 14 amino acids. The CDR3 DNA is TGTGCCAGCAGTGAGCGGGGGTTGAACACTGAAGCTTTCTTT. It encodes CASSERGLNTEAFF.

This clonotype was detected only once. Since a much larger clone is just one base distant, this may be a read error. The chain couples TRBV29-1 to TRBJ2-7; 9 bases map to TRBD1. CDR1 and CDR2 (germline): SQVTM, ANQGSEA. CDR3 length: 15 amino acids. After removal of 0 bases from V and 9 bases from J, the junction contained 12 bases not matched to a gene. This CDR3 reads CSVEDAWTGERVQYF. DNA for the CDR3: TGCAGCGTTGAAGATGCTTGGACAGGGGAACGCGTGCAGTACTTC.

Worth noting for this clonotype: This clone may be a read error of a much larger clone one base away. This chain joins TRBV4-2 and TRBJ2-1; TRBD2 is a possible D gene (6 bases). With 1 base removed from V and 7 bases from J, the gap between germline ends came to 20 bases. The CDR3 contains 17 residues. Germline lookup yields CDR1 LGHNA and CDR2 YNFKEQ. CDR3 region: CASSQAAPGGGRNEQFF. In DNA form, the CDR3 reads TGTGCCAGCAGCCAAGCGGCCCCAGGCGGAGGGAGGAATGAGCAGTTCTTC.

CDR3 DNA: TGTGCCAGCAGCTTGGTGGGCGGGAGCACAGGTTTAAACTACAATGAGCAGTTCTTC. It translates to CASSLVGGSTGLNYNEQFF. The J gene is TRBJ2-1, the V gene TRBV5-8; 7 bases fit TRBD2. Germline V gene sequence: CDR1 SGHTS, CDR2 YDEGEE. CDR3 length equals 19 residues. Trimming at V came to 0 bases and at J to 3 bases, leaving 15 bases not matched to a gene. Full variable domain (outside the CDR3, taken from reference TRBV5-8 and TRBJ2-1): EAGVTQSPTHLIKTRGQQATLRCSPISGHTSVYWYQQALGLGLQFLLWYDEGEERNRGNFPPRFSGRQFPNYSSELNVNALELEDSALYLCASSLVGGSTGLNYNEQFFGPGTRLTVL.

In its sample, this clonotype was seen once. A junction boundary mismatches the germline segment, possibly from a read error. This chain connects TRBV28 to TRBJ2-1, with no clear D. This CDR3 comprises 15 residues. Germline V gene sequence: CDR1 MDHEN, CDR2 SYDVKM. Here the CDR3 reads CASSLRRCSYNEQFF. In DNA, the CDR3 is TGTGCCAGCAGTTTACGGCGGTGCTCCTATAATGAGCAGTTCTTC.

The rearrangement joins TRBV28 to TRBJ1-2; perhaps TRBD1 as D (6 bases). Germline V CDR1 and CDR2: MDHEN, SYDVKM. V lost 5 bases to trimming and J lost 5 bases, with 9 bases between them. This CDR3 contains 12 residues. CDR3 sequence (DNA): TGTGCCAGCAGTCGTGGACAGTATGGCTACACCTTC. This encodes CASSRGQYGYTF.

This clonotype has just one count. This clone may be a read error of a much larger clone one base away. The chain employs TRBV12-3 or TRBV12-4 and TRBJ2-1; 9 positions match TRBD1. The CDR3 runs 15 residues. The CDR3 DNA is TGTGCCAGCAGTCCCCCGGGACAGGGTCGGAATGCGCAGTTCTTC. Translation: CASSPPGQGRNAQFF.

The chain links TRBV6-2 or TRBV6-3 to TRBJ2-1; D is possibly TRBD2 (5 bases). The CDR3 extends over 15 amino acids. V was cut by 7 bases and J by 0 bases, with 13 bases left in between. Germline V gene sequence: CDR1 MNHEY, CDR2 SVGEGT. The CDR3 DNA reads TGTGCCAGCAATGTCCAGCGGAGCTCCTACAATGAGCAGTTCTTC. As protein: CASNVQRSSYNEQFF.

With respect to this clonotype: Compared with germline, one end of the junction differs, possibly owing to a read error. The chain is built from TRBV11-3 and TRBJ2-1; D remains unclear. CDR1 SGHNT and CDR2 YENEEA come from the germline V gene. CDR3 length: 13 amino acids. This CDR3 reads CASNFARFNEQFF. The DNA of the CDR3 is TGCGCCAGCAACTTCGCTAGGTTCAATGAGCAGTTCTTC.

Points on this clonotype: An end of the junction does not agree with germline; a read error may underlie this. V usage is TRBV6-1 and J usage is TRBJ2-6; D is unclear. This CDR3 has 17 amino acids. Germline CDR1 is MNHNS and CDR2 is SASEGT. The CDR3 DNA follows: TGTACCAGCAGTGAAGCGCTGGTGTCCTCTGGGGCCAACGTCCTGACTTTC. It is translated as CTSSEALVSSGANVLTF.

About this clonotype: A read error may account for a junction end that differs from germline. The chain has TRBV11-2 and TRBJ2-1, with 14 bases lining up with TRBD2. CDR3 size: 14 residues. The V gene's germline CDR1 is SGHAT and CDR2 FQNNGV. CDR3 residues: CTSSLSTSGRARFF. CDR3 coding DNA: TGTACCAGCAGTTTATCGACTAGCGGGAGGGCCAGGTTCTTC.

This clonotype was detected only a few times. This sequence joins TRBV5-5 and TRBJ2-7; TRBD1 is a possible D gene (5 bases). Germline loops: CDR1 SGHKS, CDR2 YYEKEE (reference sequence). CDR3 length: 15 amino acids. V shed 0 bases and J shed 4 bases, with 14 bases lying between them. The CDR3 here is CASSLGGDSKYEQYF. DNA for the CDR3: TGTGCCAGCAGCTTGGGGGGCGATAGCAAATACGAGCAGTACTTC.

Concerning this clonotype: With a much larger clone just one base away, this may be a read error. The genes are TRBV10-3 and TRBJ2-1; weak D call: TRBD2 (5 bases). The CDR3 is made up of 11 amino acids. Germline lookup yields CDR1 ENHRY and CDR2 SYGVKD. V lost 8 bases and J 9 bases, leaving 11 bases between the germline ends. The CDR3 DNA follows: TGTGCCATCGGGAGTACCAGTGAGCAGTTCTTC. The encoded protein is CAIGSTSEQFF.

This clonotype was observed a single time. CDR3 residues: CASSSDRDQPQHF. Written as DNA, the CDR3 is TGTGCCAGCAGTTCGGACAGGGACCAGCCCCAGCATTTT. The chain has TRBV13 and TRBJ1-5; 8 positions agree with TRBD1. J lost 7 bases, V lost 6 bases, and 5 bases had no gene match. This CDR3 has 13 amino acids. The germline V gene encodes CDR1 PRHDT and CDR2 FYEKMQ (reference sequence).

The chain has TRBV11-2 and TRBJ1-6; D is ambiguous. The CDR3 runs 14 residues. Trimming took 5 bases from V and 11 from J, leaving 16 bases between them. Germline values: CDR1 SGHAT, CDR2 FQNNGV. The CDR3 protein is CASSPNWVDPPLHF. Here the CDR3 DNA reads TGTGCCAGCAGCCCCAATTGGGTGGATCCACCCCTCCACTTT.

This clonotype was seen many times. The chain carries TRBV29-1 and TRBJ2-7, with unresolved D. Per germline, CDR1 SQVTM and CDR2 ANQGSEA. CDR3 length: 12 amino acids. V was pared by 4 bases and J by 0 bases, with 7 bases between. CDR3 loop: CSVGGSSYEQYF. The CDR3 bases are TGCAGCGTTGGTGGTAGCTCCTACGAGCAGTACTTC.

Ten or more counts support this clonotype. The rearrangement links TRBV6-6 to TRBJ2-7; D gene uncertain. CDR3 length: 12 residues. Germline lookup yields CDR1 MNHNY and CDR2 SVGAGI (reference sequence). Trimming stripped 6 bases from V and 4 bases from J, with 10 bases between. CDR3 residues: CASRRVTYEQYF. DNA of the CDR3: TGTGCCAGCAGACGGGTCACTTACGAGCAGTACTTC.

This clonotype has more than one count but fewer than ten. CDR3 sequence reads: CASSLYPGVSTDTQYF. CDR3 DNA: TGTGCCAGCAGCTTGTATCCGGGAGTCAGCACAGATACGCAGTATTTT. The genes are TRBV5-5 and TRBJ2-3; D possibly corresponds to TRBD2 (6 bases). This CDR3 is built from 16 residues. The V end was cut by 1 base, the J end by 0 bases, with 12 bases between. Germline loops: CDR1 SGHKS, CDR2 YYEKEE (reference sequence).

This clonotype came up a few times. One end of the junction varies from germline; a read error may be responsible. In nucleotides, the CDR3 is TGTGCCAACAGTTACTCCGGGCTAGCGGGAATACAAGAGACCCAGTACTTC. It is translated as CANSYSGLAGIQETQYF. The rearrangement joins TRBV6-5 to TRBJ2-5; 9 positions match TRBD2. CDR1 is MNHEY and CDR2 is SVGAGI in the germline V gene. This CDR3 contains 17 residues.

This clonotype showed up many times. This chain joins TRBV29-1 and TRBJ1-2, with 10 positions matching TRBD1. Looked up from germline, CDR1 is SQVTM and CDR2 is ANQGSEA. There are 13 residues in the CDR3. The trim removed 4 bases at V and 2 bases at J, leaving 1 base unmatched. The CDR3 here is CSVGTGGNYGYTF. For the CDR3, the DNA is TGCAGCGTTGGGACAGGGGGGAACTATGGCTACACCTTC.

This clonotype was detected many times. V gene TRBV29-1 combines with J gene TRBJ1-2; D is possibly TRBD1 (5 bases). V lost 6 bases and J 0 bases, leaving 17 bases between the germline ends. CDR1 SQVTM and CDR2 ANQGSEA come from the germline V gene. The CDR3 loop spans 15 amino acids. The CDR3 DNA is TGCAGCGTCCTGAGTAGCAGGGTGGCTAACTATGGCTACACCTTC. It translates to CSVLSSRVANYGYTF.